The 30 T cell receptor beta chains given below trace back to one sample, sequenced in a study of shared clonotypes between healthy human individuals. The data were produced by immunoSEQ multiplex PCR, yet TCRdb's version contains in-frame clones alone and is incomplete. This sample has about 2.3 million clones, with 80% to 95% found just once. Sequencing input: naive CD4+ T cells from PBMCs. Subset given: CD45RA+ positively selected. The receptors originated from a man between 18 and 29 years old in good health. Some clones in this sample may be carry-over from other donors' samples.

In the case of this clone: Other DNA sequences in this sample translate to the same CDR3. The CDR3, as DNA: TGTGCCAGCAGCCTCCGGACCGATTACGAGCAGTACTTC. The encoded protein is CASSLRTDYEQYF. The gene calls are TRBV11-3 and TRBJ2-7; no definite D call. From germline, CDR1 is SGHNT and CDR2 YENEEA. This CDR3 spans 13 amino acids. Trimming removed 5 bases at V and 4 bases at J, with 12 bases between.

The V call is TRBV5-4, the J call TRBJ2-7; D possibly corresponds to TRBD2 (6 bases). Trimming stripped 3 bases from V and 2 bases from J, with 15 bases between. CDR1 is SGHNT and CDR2 is YYREEE in the germline V gene (reference sequence). The CDR3 covers 15 residues. CDR3 in DNA: TGTGCCAGCAGCTGGGGGACTCGAATCACCTACGAGCAGTACTTC. This gives the protein CASSWGTRITYEQYF.

J is TRBJ1-5 and V is TRBV7-2; maybe TRBD1 (5 bases). Trimming removed 5 bases from V and 4 bases from J, with 15 bases in between. Germline loops: CDR1 SGHTA, CDR2 FQGNSA. This CDR3 contains 15 residues. The DNA for the CDR3 is TGTGCCAGCAGCCTCCTTGGGACGGAGAATCAGCCCCAGCATTTT. Protein product: CASSLLGTENQPQHF.

The chain carries TRBV7-9 and TRBJ1-1; no clear D. Deletions cut 5 bases from V and 1 base from J, with 17 bases between. The CDR3 covers 16 residues. Germline V gene sequence: CDR1 SEHNR, CDR2 FQNEAQ (reference sequence). The CDR3 DNA is TGTGCCAGCAGCCCCTCTGAGGGAGGGCGGAACACTGAAGCTTTCTTT. It specifies CASSPSEGGRNTEAFF.

In its sample, this clone was seen a few times. The chain combines TRBV18 with TRBJ2-7, with D perhaps matching TRBD2 (5 bases). Germline-derived CDR1 and CDR2 are KGHSH and LQKENI. The CDR3 has 15 amino acids. Between the trimmed V and J ends, which lost 3 bases and 2 bases, there was a span of 14 bases. The CDR3 bases are TGTGCCAGCTCACCCGAGGGTCGAGGCGCCTACGAGCAGTACTTC. This encodes CASSPEGRGAYEQYF.

This clone was counted a single time. This chain connects TRBV7-9 to TRBJ2-7; D is perhaps TRBD1 (6 bases). Trimming cost V 5 bases and J 6 bases, with 20 bases left between them. The CDR3 sequence is 15 residues long. Germline-derived CDR1 and CDR2 are SEHNR and FQNEAQ (reference sequence). The CDR3 DNA is TGTGCCAGCAGCGCGGAAGGGACAAGGGGCCGCGAGCAGTACTTC. It yields the protein CASSAEGTRGREQYF.

The rearrangement uses TRBV6-6 and TRBJ2-7; 9 bases map to TRBD2. The CDR3 totals 15 residues. Per the germline V gene, CDR1 is MNHNY and CDR2 is SVGAGI (reference sequence). V gave up 4 bases and J gave up 4 bases; unmatched junction bases: 8. The CDR3 DNA is TGTGCCAGCAGTTCGTTTAGCGGGAGTATGTACGAGCAGTACTTC. This encodes CASSSFSGSMYEQYF.

This clone has only one observation. V and J are TRBV18 and TRBJ2-1, with TRBD2 matching over 12 bases. In germline, CDR1 is KGHSH, CDR2 LQKENI. V shed 3 bases and J 8 bases; nucleotides not matched to a gene: 5. The CDR3 contains 15 residues. CDR3 sequence (DNA): TGTGCCAGCTCACCCACTAGCGGGAGGTGGGATGAGCAGTTCTTC. Its protein is CASSPTSGRWDEQFF. Filled out from reference TRBV18 and TRBJ2-1, the complete variable domain reads NAGVMQNPRHLVRRRGQEARLRCSPMKGHSHVYWYRQLPEEGLKFMVYLQKENIIDESGMPKERFSAEFPKEGPSILRIQQVVRGDSAAYFCASSPTSGRWDEQFFGPGTRLTVL.

V and J are TRBV7-2 and TRBJ1-2; D might be TRBD1 (5 bases). The CDR3 covers 13 residues. V gave up 1 base and J gave up 4 bases, with 7 bases separating them. Germline V lookup: CDR1 SGHTA, CDR2 FQGNSA. The DNA of the CDR3 is TGTGCCAGCAGCTTAGGACAGAGCTATGGCTACACCTTC. Translation gives CASSLGQSYGYTF.

This clone appeared once. The chain has TRBV9 and TRBJ1-2; D is ambiguous. With 0 bases removed from V and 5 bases from J, the gap between germline ends came to 11 bases. Germline values: CDR1 SGDLS, CDR2 YYNGEE. This CDR3 has 14 amino acids. This CDR3 is CASSVAGSAYGYTF. As DNA, the CDR3 is TGTGCCAGCAGCGTAGCCGGGTCTGCTTATGGCTACACCTTC.

The chain carries TRBV4-1 and TRBJ2-7; D not resolved. The CDR3 totals 12 residues. Trimming took 0 bases from V and 10 from J, leaving 10 bases between them. Germline lookup yields CDR1 MGHRA and CDR2 YSYEKL. The CDR3 loop is CASSQDRRTQYF. DNA for the CDR3: TGCGCCAGCAGCCAAGATAGGAGAACACAGTACTTC.

V and J are TRBV10-3 and TRBJ1-1; D not certain. Looked up from germline, CDR1 is ENHRY and CDR2 is SYGVKD. This CDR3 spans 15 amino acids. Trimming left V 0 bases short and J 3 bases short, with 11 bases between. This chain's CDR3 is CAISESRVSYTEAFF. The CDR3, as DNA: TGTGCCATCAGTGAGTCGAGAGTGTCTTACACTGAAGCTTTCTTT.

This chain joins TRBV15 and TRBJ2-7; the D gene is possibly TRBD1 (6 bases). V lost 0 bases and J lost 6, with 12 bases in between. From germline, CDR1 is LNHNV and CDR2 YYDKDF (reference sequence). The CDR3 consists of 14 residues. Here the CDR3 reads CATSRDRGRAEQYF. DNA of the CDR3: TGTGCCACCAGCAGAGACAGGGGTCGGGCCGAGCAGTACTTC.

The rearrangement uses TRBV27 and TRBJ1-1; 8 bases are a match to TRBD1. The V gene end was trimmed by 0 bases and the J gene end by 0 bases; junction bases not matched to a gene: 6. CDR1 is MNHEY, CDR2 SMNVEV, per germline (reference sequence). The CDR3 consists of 17 residues. The CDR3 DNA reads TGTGCCAGCAGTTTATCCCTGGACAGGGTTGTGAACACTGAAGCTTTCTTT. Amino acids: CASSLSLDRVVNTEAFF.

This rearrangement joins TRBV18 to TRBJ2-2, with D unclear. Trimming pared 2 bases from V and 6 bases from J, leaving 7 bases between. Germline values: CDR1 KGHSH, CDR2 LQKENI. The CDR3 is 13 residues long. CDR3 sequence: CASSPGLSGELFF. CDR3 DNA sequence: TGTGCCAGCTCACCAGGGCTGTCCGGGGAGCTGTTTTTT.

This rearrangement joins TRBV7-2 to TRBJ2-3; TRBD2 agrees at 8 bases. Germline V lookup: CDR1 SGHTA, CDR2 FQGNSA. The length of the CDR3 is 17 residues. The V segment lost 2 bases and the J segment 5 bases; nucleotides outside the gene matches: 12. CDR3 coding DNA: TGTGCCAGCAGCTTAATTACAGCGGGAGCGCCGGGAGATACGCAGTATTTT. This sequence encodes CASSLITAGAPGDTQYF.

V usage is TRBV9 and J usage is TRBJ2-2; TRBD2 matches at 11 bases. With V trimmed by 4 bases and J by 8 bases, 13 bases remained unmatched. Germline-derived CDR1 and CDR2 are SGDLS and YYNGEE. The length of the CDR3 is 17 residues. In DNA form, the CDR3 reads TGTGCCAGCAGCCAATCGTTATTAGCGGGAGGGCAAGGGGAGCTGTTTTTT. Residues: CASSQSLLAGGQGELFF.

The V and J genes are TRBV28 and TRBJ2-7; TRBD1 matches 10 bases. The CDR3 sequence is 13 residues long. V shed 9 bases, J shed 6 bases, and the junction held 8 bases outside the gene matches. Germline CDR1 is MDHEN and CDR2 is SYDVKM. CDR3 sequence (DNA): TGTGCCAGTACGACAGGGGGCTACGGCGAGCAGTACTTC. Encoded protein: CASTTGGYGEQYF. The full variable domain, completed using reference TRBV28 and TRBJ2-7, is DVKVTQSSRYLVKRTGEKVFLECVQDMDHENMFWYRQDPGLGLRLIYFSYDVKMKEKGDIPEGYSVSREKKERFSLILESASTNQTSMYLCASTTGGYGEQYFGPGTRLTVT.

This chain connects TRBV30 to TRBJ2-2, with 11 bases lining up with TRBD2. The ends lost 7 bases at V and 0 bases at J; junction bases unmatched: 13. The CDR3 covers 18 residues. Germline V gene sequence: CDR1 GTSNPN, CDR2 SVGIG (reference sequence). The CDR3 is CAYRGTSGWRANTGELFF. CDR3 in DNA: TGTGCCTATCGAGGGACTAGCGGCTGGAGAGCGAACACCGGGGAGCTGTTTTTT.

The V and J genes are TRBV28 and TRBJ2-7; a weak D match, TRBD1 (6 bases). V gave up 6 bases and J gave up 0 bases, with 18 bases separating them. The CDR3 extends over 16 amino acids. Germline values: CDR1 MDHEN, CDR2 SYDVKM. The CDR3 loop reads CASRVQQGRLSYEQYF. DNA of the CDR3: TGTGCCAGCAGGGTACAACAGGGCCGACTCTCCTACGAGCAGTACTTC.

V usage is TRBV28 and J usage is TRBJ1-1, with D unresolved. Trimming took 8 bases from V and 8 from J, leaving 15 bases between them. The CDR3 totals 12 residues. Per germline, CDR1 MDHEN and CDR2 SYDVKM. CDR3 DNA sequence: TGTGCCAGCTTGTTCCCCGGACGGGAAGCTTTCTTT. It encodes CASLFPGREAFF.

The chain combines TRBV29-1 with TRBJ1-2; 8 bases agree with TRBD1. Germline CDR1 SQVTM, CDR2 ANQGSEA. V shed 6 bases and J 8 bases; nucleotides not matched to a gene: 8. This CDR3 has 12 residues. The CDR3 DNA sequence: TGCAGCGTATGGACAGGGATCGGCGGCTACACCTTC. Protein product: CSVWTGIGGYTF.

The chain is built from TRBV11-2 and TRBJ2-5; D is unclear. CDR1 is SGHAT, CDR2 FQNNGV, per germline. The CDR3 length is 13 residues. V gave up 2 bases and J gave up 5 bases, with 9 bases separating them. DNA of the CDR3: TGTGCCAGCAGCTTATTACCGAAGGAGACCCAGTACTTC. Translated: CASSLLPKETQYF.

This chain uses TRBV6-5 with TRBJ1-1; no clear D. Trimming took off 5 bases at V and 1 base at J, with 8 bases between the two ends. The CDR3 is 13 residues long. Per the germline V gene, CDR1 is MNHEY and CDR2 is SVGAGI. CDR3 loop: CASSRPENTEAFF. Written as DNA, the CDR3 is TGTGCCAGCAGTCGGCCGGAGAACACTGAAGCTTTCTTT.

The V gene is TRBV18, the J gene TRBJ2-7, with D possibly TRBD2 on 5 matching bases. The V end lost 3 bases, the J end lost 6 bases, and 18 bases lay between the germline ends. Germline V gene lookup returns CDR1 KGHSH and CDR2 LQKENI. The CDR3 is 15 amino acids. The CDR3 region is CASSPKAREPSEQYF. CDR3 DNA: TGTGCCAGCTCACCCAAAGCGAGGGAGCCCAGCGAGCAGTACTTC.

The chain is built from TRBV19 and TRBJ2-3; 15 nucleotides agree with TRBD2. Germline V gene data show CDR1 as LNHDA and CDR2 as SQIVND (reference sequence). The ends lost 7 bases at V and 5 bases at J; junction bases unmatched: 7. This CDR3 contains 16 residues. The CDR3 nucleotides read TGTGCCAGTATACAGCCGGGACTAGCGGGAGGAGATACGCAGTATTTT. It specifies CASIQPGLAGGDTQYF.

This clone was found once. The chain recombines TRBV7-8 with TRBJ2-2, with TRBD1 identical over 8 bases. Germline V CDR1 and CDR2: SGHVS, FQNEAQ. CDR3 length: 14 amino acids. The V and J ends lost 5 bases and 3 bases, in that order; junction bases with no gene match: 2. CDR3 residues: CASSRQGHTGELFF. CDR3 coding DNA: TGTGCCAGCAGCCGACAGGGGCACACCGGGGAGCTGTTTTTT. The variable domain in full, with the rest retrieved from reference TRBV7-8 and TRBJ2-2, is GAGVSQSPRYKVAKRGQDVALRCDPISGHVSLFWYQQALGQGPEFLTYFQNEAQLDKSGLPSDRFFAERPEGSVSTLKIQRTQQEDSAVYLCASSRQGHTGELFFGEGSRLTVL.

DNA of the CDR3: TGTGCCAGCAGCCCCAGCAGGCAGACCAATCAGCCCCAGCATTTT. It yields the protein CASSPSRQTNQPQHF. The J gene is TRBJ1-5, the V gene TRBV7-2; D remains unclear. Per germline, CDR1 SGHTA and CDR2 FQGNSA. Trimming left V 5 bases short and J 3 bases short, with 14 bases between. The CDR3 length is 15 residues.

The chain uses TRBV6-6 and TRBJ2-7, with D hard to call. The length of the CDR3 is 14 residues. CDR1 is MNHNY and CDR2 is SVGAGI in the germline V gene (reference sequence). Trimming took 3 bases from V and 2 from J, leaving 11 bases between them. The CDR3 is CASSYPRSAYEQYF. The CDR3 bases are TGTGCCAGCAGTTATCCTAGGTCGGCCTACGAGCAGTACTTC.

In regard to this clone: At the DNA level, this CDR3 is encoded by other sequences in the same sample as well. The V gene is TRBV6-1, the J gene TRBJ1-2, with unresolved D. This CDR3 is built from 11 residues. V lost 3 bases and J lost 4, with 3 bases in between. Germline V CDR1 and CDR2: MNHNS, SASEGT. CDR3 region: CASSEGYGYTF. CDR3 bases: TGTGCCAGCAGTGAGGGCTATGGCTACACCTTC.